This TCR beta chain is from a study of blood T cells in healthy people across ages. There were at least 5 micrograms of total RNA extracted from every sample. A second PCR, run for about 7 to 11 cycles, used a sample-barcoded 5' primer plus a J-beta primer mix. A template-switch adaptor with 12 random nucleotides tagged each cDNA molecule. All samples gave at least 3 million CDR3-containing paired-end reads. Each CDR3 protein is one row after TCRdb ran MiXCR on the 5' RACE reads. The sample lists 450,000 to 700,000 distinct CDR3 sequences, approximately 25% seen once, with under 20% in the top ten. The CDR3 totals 18 residues. Germline V CDR1 and CDR2: SEHNR, FQNEAQ (reference sequence). Trimming at V came to 0 bases and at J to 3 bases, leaving 13 bases not matched to a gene. Study results and limitations: Age advanced and TCR beta diversity per million T cells fell, roughly linearly.

This clonotype was seen only a few times. Its antigen is still unknown. Sequencing input: blood. This rearrangement joins TRBV7-9 to TRBJ2-7, with 8 bases fitting TRBD2. The source of this sequence is a woman aged 70-85 years in good health. The CDR3 sequence is CASSLARGGGPINYEQYF. CDR3 nucleotide sequence: TGTGCCAGCAGCTTAGCGCGAGGCGGGGGGCCCATAAACTACGAGCAGTACTTC.